A few counts support the clone carrying this TCR beta chain. The libraries were made with immunoSEQ v3.0 at survey level. Method: immunoSEQ multiplex PCR; TCRdb's copy keeps in-frame clones and lacks some. Of over 25,000 clones listed, around nine tenths were seen once; the top ten hold about 4%. This entry is derived from a study of long-term antiretroviral therapy in people with HIV. The germline V gene encodes CDR1 SGDLS and CDR2 YYNGEE. V shed 0 bases and J 7 bases; nucleotides not matched to a gene: 3. The CDR3 totals 14 residues. The source material was unsorted PBMCs, sampled 0.5 years after starting antiretroviral therapy. The receptor comes from a woman aged 18-29 years with HIV. The chain has TRBV9 and TRBJ1-4; 7 bases agree with TRBD1. For the CDR3, the DNA is TGTGCCAGCAGCGTAGATGGGGACAGTGAAAAACTGTTTTTT. Protein product: CASSVDGDSEKLFF.